One and the same sample provided the 9 T cell receptor beta chains below, sequenced in a study of beta chain features in type 1 diabetes. No antigens are known for them. Study results and caveats: Within each of all four CD4+ subsets, Type 1 diabetes patients had TCRB CDR3s that were moderately but significantly shorter.

The sequenced template was cDNA made from the entire isolated RNA. TCRdb keeps only in-frame clones here, not all; method: immunoSEQ multiplex PCR. The sample lists over 600,000 clones, 12% seen once, with more than 0.1% in the top ten. The specimen sequenced was naive CD4+ T cells from blood. These receptors were collected from a man between 25 and 39 years old with type 1 diabetes.

This clone turned up a few times. This sequence joins TRBV15 and TRBJ2-1; D is uncertain. V gave up 0 bases and J gave up 0 bases, with 6 bases separating them. Germline V gives CDR1 LNHNV, CDR2 YYDKDF (reference sequence). This CDR3 spans 15 amino acids. The CDR3 nucleotides are TGTGCCACCAGCAGAGACCAAAACTCCTACAATGAGCAGTTCTTC. Its protein is CATSRDQNSYNEQFF.

This clone was picked up a small number of times. The chain joins TRBV28 to TRBJ2-7; 7 bases line up with TRBD1. CDR1 and CDR2 (germline): MDHEN, SYDVKM. V shed 4 bases and J 4 bases; nucleotides not matched to a gene: 10. The CDR3 covers 15 residues. CDR3 loop: CASSYVAGGFYEQYF. The CDR3 bases are TGTGCCAGCAGTTATGTGGCAGGGGGTTTTTACGAGCAGTACTTC. The entire variable domain, with the rest obtained from reference TRBV28 and TRBJ2-7, is as follows: DVKVTQSSRYLVKRTGEKVFLECVQDMDHENMFWYRQDPGLGLRLIYFSYDVKMKEKGDIPEGYSVSREKKERFSLILESASTNQTSMYLCASSYVAGGFYEQYFGPGTRLTVT.

The genes are TRBV9 and TRBJ2-5, with D possibly being TRBD1 or TRBD2 (6 bases each). In germline, CDR1 is SGDLS, CDR2 YYNGEE. The CDR3 is made up of 14 amino acids. V dropped 0 bases and J dropped 4 bases, with 10 bases sitting between them. The CDR3 DNA follows: TGTGCCAGCAGCGTAGCTCCGGGGGCAGAGACCCAGTACTTC. Its translation: CASSVAPGAETQYF.

A few counts support this clone. CDR3 nucleotide sequence: TGTGCCAGCAGCGCAGACAGGGGCCAAACCCAGTACTTC. Protein sequence: CASSADRGQTQYF. The chain combines TRBV9 with TRBJ2-5; 8 bases line up with TRBD1. From germline, CDR1 is SGDLS and CDR2 YYNGEE. CDR3 length: 13 residues. V was pared by 3 bases and J by 8 bases, with 6 bases of the junction left unmatched.

The chain joins TRBV9 to TRBJ2-2, with 7 bases identical to TRBD2. Germline values: CDR1 SGDLS, CDR2 YYNGEE. Losses at the gene ends were 3 bases for V and 5 bases for J; bases not matched to a gene: 10. This CDR3 comprises 16 residues. The CDR3 nucleotides read TGTGCCAGCAGCGGAGGGCCAGGGAGGGCGACCGGGGAGCTGTTTTTT. This sequence encodes CASSGGPGRATGELFF.

This clone was seen only a few times. The genes are TRBV5-4 and TRBJ2-6; D could derive from TRBD1 or TRBD2 (5 bases each). CDR1 is SGHNT, CDR2 YYREEE, per germline (reference sequence). V was clipped by 6 bases and J by 0 bases, with 10 bases between them. The CDR3 is 15 amino acids. The CDR3 bases are TGTGCCAGCACCCCGGGGCACTCTGGGGCCAACGTCCTGACTTTC. As protein: CASTPGHSGANVLTF.

This clone was seen more than once but under ten times. The rearrangement joins TRBV5-1 to TRBJ2-1; tentatively, D is TRBD1 (5 bases). The CDR3 consists of 16 residues. CDR1 is SGHRS and CDR2 is YFSETQ in the germline V gene. Trimming pared 4 bases from V and 0 bases from J, leaving 14 bases between. The CDR3 DNA reads TGCGCCAGCAGCCTCCAAGGGGTTAGCTCCTACAATGAGCAGTTCTTC. Protein sequence: CASSLQGVSSYNEQFF.

The V and J genes are TRBV7-3 and TRBJ2-5; possibly TRBD1 or TRBD2 for D (5 bases each). The CDR3 loop spans 15 amino acids. From germline, CDR1 is SGHTA and CDR2 FQGTGA. V was shortened by 5 bases and J by 0 bases, with 13 bases between the two germline ends. The CDR3 nucleotides are TGTGCCAGCAGCCGGAATCCGGGACACCAAGAGACCCAGTACTTC. Translation: CASSRNPGHQETQYF.

This clone was recorded a few times. The chain couples TRBV7-2 to TRBJ2-3, with 14 bases lining up with TRBD2. There are 17 residues in the CDR3. The V segment lost 5 bases and the J segment 4 bases; nucleotides outside the gene matches: 8. Germline V gives CDR1 SGHTA, CDR2 FQGNSA. The chain's CDR3 is CASSPQTSGGVPDTQYF. CDR3 DNA sequence: TGTGCCAGCAGCCCCCAGACTAGCGGGGGGGTCCCAGATACGCAGTATTTT.